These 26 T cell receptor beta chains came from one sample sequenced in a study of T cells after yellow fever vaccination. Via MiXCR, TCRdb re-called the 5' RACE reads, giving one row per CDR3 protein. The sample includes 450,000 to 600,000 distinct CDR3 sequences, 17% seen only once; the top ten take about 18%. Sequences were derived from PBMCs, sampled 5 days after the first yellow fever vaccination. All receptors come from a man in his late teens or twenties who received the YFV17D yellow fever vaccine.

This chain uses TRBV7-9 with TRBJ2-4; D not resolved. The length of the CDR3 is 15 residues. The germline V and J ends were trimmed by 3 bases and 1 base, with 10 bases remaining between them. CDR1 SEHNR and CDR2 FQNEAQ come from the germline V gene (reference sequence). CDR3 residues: CASSFFQLAKNIQYF. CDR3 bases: TGTGCCAGCAGCTTCTTCCAGCTCGCCAAAAACATTCAGTACTTC. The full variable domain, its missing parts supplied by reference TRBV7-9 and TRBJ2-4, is DTGVSQNPRHKITKRGQNVTFRCDPISEHNRLYWYRQTLGQGPEFLTYFQNEAQLEKSRLLSDRFSAERPKGSFSTLEIQRTEQGDSAMYLCASSFFQLAKNIQYFGAGTRLSVL.

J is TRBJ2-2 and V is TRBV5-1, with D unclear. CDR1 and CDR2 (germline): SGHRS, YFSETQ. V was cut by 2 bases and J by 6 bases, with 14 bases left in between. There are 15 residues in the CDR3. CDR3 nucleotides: TGCGCCAGCAGCTTAATGGGCCAAGGGTCCGGGGAGCTGTTTTTT. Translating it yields CASSLMGQGSGELFF.

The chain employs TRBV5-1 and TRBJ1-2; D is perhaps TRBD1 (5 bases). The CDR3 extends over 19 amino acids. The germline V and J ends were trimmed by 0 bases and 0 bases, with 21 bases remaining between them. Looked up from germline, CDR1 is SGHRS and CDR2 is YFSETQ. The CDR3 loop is CASSLVTGTPTEANYGYTF. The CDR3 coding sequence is TGCGCCAGCAGCTTGGTAACCGGGACCCCCACCGAGGCTAACTATGGCTACACCTTC. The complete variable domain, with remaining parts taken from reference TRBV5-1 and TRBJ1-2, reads KAGVTQTPRYLIKTRGQQVTLSCSPISGHRSVSWYQQTPGQGLQFLFEYFSETQRNKGNFPGRFSGRQFSNSRSEMNVSTLELGDSALYLCASSLVTGTPTEANYGYTFGSGTRLTVV.

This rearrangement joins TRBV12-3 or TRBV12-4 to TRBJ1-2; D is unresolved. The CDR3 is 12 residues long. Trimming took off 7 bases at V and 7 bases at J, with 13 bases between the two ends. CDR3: CASTNLPTGYTF. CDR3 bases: TGTGCCAGCACCAATCTCCCGACTGGCTACACCTTC.

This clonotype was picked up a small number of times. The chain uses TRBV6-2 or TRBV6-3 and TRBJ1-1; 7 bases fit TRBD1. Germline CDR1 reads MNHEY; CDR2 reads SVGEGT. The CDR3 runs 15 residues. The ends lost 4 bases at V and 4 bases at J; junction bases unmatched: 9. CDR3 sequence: CASSSHGQDLTEAFF. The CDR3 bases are TGTGCCAGCAGTTCCCACGGACAGGATCTCACTGAAGCTTTCTTT.

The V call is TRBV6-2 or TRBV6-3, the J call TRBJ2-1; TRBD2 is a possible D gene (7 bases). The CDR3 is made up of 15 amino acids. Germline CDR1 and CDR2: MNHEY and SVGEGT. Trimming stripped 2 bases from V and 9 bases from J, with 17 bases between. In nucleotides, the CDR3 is TGTGCCAGCAGTTACCCTTGGGGGGGGGCGGTTGAGCAGTTCTTC. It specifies CASSYPWGGAVEQFF.

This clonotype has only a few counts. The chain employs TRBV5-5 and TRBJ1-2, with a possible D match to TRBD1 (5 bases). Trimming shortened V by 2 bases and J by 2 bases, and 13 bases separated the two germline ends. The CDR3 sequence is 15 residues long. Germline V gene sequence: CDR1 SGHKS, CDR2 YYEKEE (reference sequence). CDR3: CASSFPGDLNYGYTF. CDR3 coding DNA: TGTGCCAGCAGCTTCCCGGGGGACTTAAACTATGGCTACACCTTC. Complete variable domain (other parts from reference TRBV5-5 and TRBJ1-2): DAGVTQSPTHLIKTRGQQVTLRCSPISGHKSVSWYQQVLGQGPQFIFQYYEKEERGRGNFPDRFSARQFPNYSSELNVNALLLGDSALYLCASSFPGDLNYGYTFGSGTRLTVV.

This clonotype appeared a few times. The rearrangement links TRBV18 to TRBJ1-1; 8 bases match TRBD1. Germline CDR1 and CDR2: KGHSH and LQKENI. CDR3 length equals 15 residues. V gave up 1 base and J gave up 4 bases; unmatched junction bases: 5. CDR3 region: CASSPLDRGGTEAFF. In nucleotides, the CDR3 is TGTGCCAGCTCACCACTCGACAGGGGTGGCACTGAAGCTTTCTTT.

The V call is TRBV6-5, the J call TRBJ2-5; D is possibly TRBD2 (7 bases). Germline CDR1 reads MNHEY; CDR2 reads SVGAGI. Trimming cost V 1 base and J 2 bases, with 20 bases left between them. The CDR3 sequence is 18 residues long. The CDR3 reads CASSYWGGAGAPQETQYF. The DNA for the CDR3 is TGTGCCAGCAGTTACTGGGGAGGGGCGGGGGCCCCACAAGAGACCCAGTACTTC.

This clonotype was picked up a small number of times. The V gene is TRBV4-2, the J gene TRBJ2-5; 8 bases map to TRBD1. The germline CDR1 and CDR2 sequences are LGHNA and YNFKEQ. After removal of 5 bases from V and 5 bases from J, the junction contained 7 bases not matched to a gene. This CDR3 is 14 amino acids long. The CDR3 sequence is CASSNRDRWETQYF. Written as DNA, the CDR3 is TGTGCCAGCAGCAACCGGGACAGGTGGGAGACCCAGTACTTC.

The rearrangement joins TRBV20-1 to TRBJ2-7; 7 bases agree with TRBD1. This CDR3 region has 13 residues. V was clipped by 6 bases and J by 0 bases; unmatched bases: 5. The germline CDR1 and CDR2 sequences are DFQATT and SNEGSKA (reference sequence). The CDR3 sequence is CSAPDRSSYEQYV. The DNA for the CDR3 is TGCAGTGCCCCGGACAGGAGCTCCTACGAGCAGTACGTC.

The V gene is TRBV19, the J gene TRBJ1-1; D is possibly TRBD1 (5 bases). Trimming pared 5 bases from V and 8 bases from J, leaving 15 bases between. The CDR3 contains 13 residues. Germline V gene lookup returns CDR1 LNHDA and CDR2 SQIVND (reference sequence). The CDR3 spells CASSGILRDEAFF. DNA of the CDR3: TGTGCCAGTAGTGGAATTCTCCGGGACGAAGCTTTCTTT.

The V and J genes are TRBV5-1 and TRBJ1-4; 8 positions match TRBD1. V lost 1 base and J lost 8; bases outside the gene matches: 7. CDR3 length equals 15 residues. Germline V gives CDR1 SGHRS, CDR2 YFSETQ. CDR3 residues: CASSLLAGGEEKLFF. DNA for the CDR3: TGCGCCAGCAGCTTGCTGGCAGGGGGCGAAGAAAAACTGTTTTTT.

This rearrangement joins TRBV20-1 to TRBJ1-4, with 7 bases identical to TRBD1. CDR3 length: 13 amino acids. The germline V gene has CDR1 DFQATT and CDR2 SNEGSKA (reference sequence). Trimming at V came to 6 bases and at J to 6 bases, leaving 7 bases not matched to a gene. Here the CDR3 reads CSASGTAYEKLFF. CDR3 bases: TGCAGTGCGAGTGGGACAGCATATGAAAAACTGTTTTTT.

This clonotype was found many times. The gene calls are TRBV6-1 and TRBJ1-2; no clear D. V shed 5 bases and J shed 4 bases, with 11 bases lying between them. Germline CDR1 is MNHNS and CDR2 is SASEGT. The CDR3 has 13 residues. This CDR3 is CASSPTDLYGYTF. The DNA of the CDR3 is TGTGCCAGCAGTCCAACCGACCTCTATGGCTACACCTTC.

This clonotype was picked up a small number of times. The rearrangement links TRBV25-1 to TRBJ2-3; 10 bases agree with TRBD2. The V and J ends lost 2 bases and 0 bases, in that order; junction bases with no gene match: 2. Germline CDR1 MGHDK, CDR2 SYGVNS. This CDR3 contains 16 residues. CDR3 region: CASSELAGASTDTQYF. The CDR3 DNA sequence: TGTGCCAGCAGTGAACTAGCGGGGGCTAGCACAGATACGCAGTATTTT.

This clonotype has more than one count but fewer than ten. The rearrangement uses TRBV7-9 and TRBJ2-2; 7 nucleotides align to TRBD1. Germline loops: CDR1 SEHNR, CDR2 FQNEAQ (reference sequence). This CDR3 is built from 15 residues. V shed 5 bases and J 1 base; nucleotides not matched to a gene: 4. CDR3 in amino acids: CASSPGQMNTGELFF. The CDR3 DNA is TGTGCCAGCAGCCCGGGACAGATGAACACCGGGGAGCTGTTTTTT. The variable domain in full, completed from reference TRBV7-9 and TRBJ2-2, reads DTGVSQNPRHKITKRGQNVTFRCDPISEHNRLYWYRQTLGQGPEFLTYFQNEAQLEKSRLLSDRFSAERPKGSFSTLEIQRTEQGDSAMYLCASSPGQMNTGELFFGEGSRLTVL.

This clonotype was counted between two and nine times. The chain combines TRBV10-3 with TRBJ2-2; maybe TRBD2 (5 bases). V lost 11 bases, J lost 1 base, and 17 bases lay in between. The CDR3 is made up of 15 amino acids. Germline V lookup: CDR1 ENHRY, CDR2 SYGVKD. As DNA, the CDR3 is TGTGCCGCTTCGGAGCCGGACTTGAACACCGGGGAGCTGTTTTTT. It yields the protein CAASEPDLNTGELFF.

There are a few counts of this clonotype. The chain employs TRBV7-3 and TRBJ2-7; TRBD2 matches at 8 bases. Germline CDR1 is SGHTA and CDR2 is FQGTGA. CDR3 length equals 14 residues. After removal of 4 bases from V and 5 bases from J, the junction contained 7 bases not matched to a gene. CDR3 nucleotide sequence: TGTGCCAGCAGCTCCTCCGGACTAGCCGACGAGCAGTACTTC. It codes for CASSSSGLADEQYF. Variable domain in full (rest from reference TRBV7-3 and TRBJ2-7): GAGVSQTPSNKVTEKGKYVELRCDPISGHTALYWYRQSLGQGPEFLIYFQGTGAADDSGLPNDRFFAVRPEGSVSTLKIQRTERGDSAVYLCASSSSGLADEQYFGPGTRLTVT.

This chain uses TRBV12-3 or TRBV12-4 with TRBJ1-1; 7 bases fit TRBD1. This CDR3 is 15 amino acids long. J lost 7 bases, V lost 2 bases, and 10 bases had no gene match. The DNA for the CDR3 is TGTGCCAGCAGTTTACAACTAGGCCAGGGGGGTGAAGCTTTCTTT. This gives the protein CASSLQLGQGGEAFF.

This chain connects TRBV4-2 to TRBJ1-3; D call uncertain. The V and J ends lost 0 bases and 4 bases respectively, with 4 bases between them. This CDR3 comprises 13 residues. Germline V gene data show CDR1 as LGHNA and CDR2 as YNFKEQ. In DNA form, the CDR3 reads TGTGCCAGCAGCCAAGAACGCGGAAACACCATATATTTT. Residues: CASSQERGNTIYF.

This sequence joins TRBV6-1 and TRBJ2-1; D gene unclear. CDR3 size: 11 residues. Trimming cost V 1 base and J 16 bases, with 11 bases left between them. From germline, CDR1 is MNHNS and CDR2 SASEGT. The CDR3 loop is CASSEGASAFF. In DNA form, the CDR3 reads TGTGCCAGCAGTGAAGGGGCCAGCGCTTTCTTC.

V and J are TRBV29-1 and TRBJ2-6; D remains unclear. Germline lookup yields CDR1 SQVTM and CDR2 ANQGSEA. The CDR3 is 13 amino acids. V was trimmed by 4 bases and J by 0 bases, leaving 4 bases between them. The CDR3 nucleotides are TGCAGCGTTGCAGACTCTGGGGCCAACGTCCTGACTTTC. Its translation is CSVADSGANVLTF.

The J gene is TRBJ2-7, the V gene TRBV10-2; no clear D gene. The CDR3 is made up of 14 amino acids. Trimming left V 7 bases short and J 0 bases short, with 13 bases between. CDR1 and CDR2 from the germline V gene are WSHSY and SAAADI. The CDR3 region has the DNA TGCGCCAGCATCCCTAGGCTGGGCTCCTACGAGCAGTACGTC. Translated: CASIPRLGSYEQYV.

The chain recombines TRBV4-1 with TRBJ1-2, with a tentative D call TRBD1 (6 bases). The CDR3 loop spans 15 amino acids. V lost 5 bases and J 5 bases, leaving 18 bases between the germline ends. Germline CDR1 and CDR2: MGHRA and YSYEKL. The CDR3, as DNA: TGCGCCAGCAGCGTTCGGGGGGGCCCTGAGTATGGCTACACCTTC. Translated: CASSVRGGPEYGYTF.

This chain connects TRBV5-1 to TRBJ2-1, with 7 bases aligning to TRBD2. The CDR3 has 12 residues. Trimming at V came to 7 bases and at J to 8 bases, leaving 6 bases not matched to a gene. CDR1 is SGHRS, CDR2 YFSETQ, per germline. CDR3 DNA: TGCGCCAGCTCTAAGGGAGGGCATGAGCAGTTCTTC. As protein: CASSKGGHEQFF.